This T cell receptor (beta chain) appears in the sequencing data of a study of post-analysis software for immune sequencing data. Study at large: Courses of disease covered relapsing-remitting, secondary progressive and progressive-relapsing multiple sclerosis.

The library was made from cDNA and included unique molecular identifiers. Between about 0.9 and 11 million T cells gave rise to 500,000 to 650,000 cDNA molecules. TCRdb re-analysed the PCR reads in MiXCR, keeping a single row per CDR3 protein. This repertoire shows approximately 730,000 distinct CDR3 sequences, roughly 27% found once; its top ten account for 0.55% to 0.65%. Broader study findings: Among multiple sclerosis patients, normalized Chao1 diversity was significantly below that of controls. Co-batched samples clustered tightly together by F measure. Among roughly five TRBV segments more frequent in patients than controls were TRBV5-6, TRBV5-1 and TRBV20-1.

The CDR3 has 14 residues. V was pared by 2 bases and J by 1 base, with 4 bases of the junction left unmatched. CDR1 DFQATT and CDR2 SNEGSKA come from the germline V gene (reference sequence). This clonotype has only a few counts. No antigen is known for it. This chain links TRBV20-1 with TRBJ2-7; TRBD1 matches at 8 bases. The TCR sequence derives from a girl between 10 and 17 years old with multiple sclerosis. The sequenced sample consisted of blood. CDR3 nucleotide sequence: TGCAGTGCTAGAATAGGACAGGGTTCCTACGAGCAGTACTTC. Its protein is CSARIGQGSYEQYF.